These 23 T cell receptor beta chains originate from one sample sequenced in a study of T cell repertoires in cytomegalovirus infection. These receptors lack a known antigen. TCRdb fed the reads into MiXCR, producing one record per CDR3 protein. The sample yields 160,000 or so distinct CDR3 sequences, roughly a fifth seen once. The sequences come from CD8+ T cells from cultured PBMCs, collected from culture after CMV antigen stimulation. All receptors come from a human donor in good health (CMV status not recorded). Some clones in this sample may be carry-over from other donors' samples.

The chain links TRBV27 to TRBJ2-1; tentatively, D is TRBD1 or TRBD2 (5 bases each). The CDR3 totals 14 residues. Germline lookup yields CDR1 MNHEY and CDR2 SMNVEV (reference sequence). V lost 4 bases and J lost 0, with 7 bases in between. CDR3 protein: CASSYGASYNEQFF. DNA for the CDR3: TGTGCCAGCAGTTACGGGGCCTCCTACAATGAGCAGTTCTTC.

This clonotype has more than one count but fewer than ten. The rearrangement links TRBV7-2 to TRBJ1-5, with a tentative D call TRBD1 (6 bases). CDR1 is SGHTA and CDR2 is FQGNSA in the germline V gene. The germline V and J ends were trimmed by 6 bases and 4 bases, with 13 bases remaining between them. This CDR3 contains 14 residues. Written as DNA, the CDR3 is TGTGCCAGCAGTCCCGGGACAACAAATCAGCCCCAGCATTTT. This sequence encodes CASSPGTTNQPQHF.

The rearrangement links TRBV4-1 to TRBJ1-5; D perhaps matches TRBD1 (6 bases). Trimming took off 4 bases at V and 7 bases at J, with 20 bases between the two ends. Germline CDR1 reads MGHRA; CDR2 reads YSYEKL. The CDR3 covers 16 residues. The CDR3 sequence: CASSPLSGVPGQPQHF. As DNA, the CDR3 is TGCGCCAGCAGCCCCCTCTCAGGGGTCCCGGGGCAGCCCCAGCATTTT.

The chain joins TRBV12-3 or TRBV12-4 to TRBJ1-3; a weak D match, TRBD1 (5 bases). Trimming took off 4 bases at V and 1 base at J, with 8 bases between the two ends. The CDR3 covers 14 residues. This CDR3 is CASSSPGSGNTIYF. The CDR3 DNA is TGTGCCAGCAGTTCACCAGGGTCTGGAAACACCATATATTTT.

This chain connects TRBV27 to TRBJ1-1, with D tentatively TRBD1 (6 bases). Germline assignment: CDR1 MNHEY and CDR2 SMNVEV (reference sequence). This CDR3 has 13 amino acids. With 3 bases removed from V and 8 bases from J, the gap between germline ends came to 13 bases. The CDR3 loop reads CASSLTGPGEAFF. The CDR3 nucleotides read TGTGCCAGCAGTTTGACAGGTCCAGGCGAAGCTTTCTTT.

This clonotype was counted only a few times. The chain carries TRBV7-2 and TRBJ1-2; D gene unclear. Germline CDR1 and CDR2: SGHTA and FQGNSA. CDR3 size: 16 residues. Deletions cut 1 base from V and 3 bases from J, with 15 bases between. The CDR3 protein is CASSLEAAASYYGYTF. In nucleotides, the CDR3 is TGTGCCAGCAGCTTAGAAGCGGCAGCGTCATACTATGGCTACACCTTC. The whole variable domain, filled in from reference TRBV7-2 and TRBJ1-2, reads GAGVSQSPSNKVTEKGKDVELRCDPISGHTALYWYRQSLGQGLEFLIYFQGNSAPDKSGLPSDRFSAERTGGSVSTLTIQRTQQEDSAVYLCASSLEAAASYYGYTFGSGTRLTVV.

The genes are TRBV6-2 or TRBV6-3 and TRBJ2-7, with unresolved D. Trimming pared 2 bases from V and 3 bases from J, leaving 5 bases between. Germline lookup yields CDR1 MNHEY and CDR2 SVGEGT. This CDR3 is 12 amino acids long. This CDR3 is CASSYPNYEQYF. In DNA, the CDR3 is TGTGCCAGCAGTTACCCCAACTACGAGCAGTACTTC.

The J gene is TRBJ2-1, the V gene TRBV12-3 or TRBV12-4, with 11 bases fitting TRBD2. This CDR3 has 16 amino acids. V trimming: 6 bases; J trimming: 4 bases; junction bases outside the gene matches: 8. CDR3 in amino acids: CASSPVSGGAYNEQFF. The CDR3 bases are TGTGCCAGCAGCCCCGTTAGCGGGGGGGCGTACAATGAGCAGTTCTTC.

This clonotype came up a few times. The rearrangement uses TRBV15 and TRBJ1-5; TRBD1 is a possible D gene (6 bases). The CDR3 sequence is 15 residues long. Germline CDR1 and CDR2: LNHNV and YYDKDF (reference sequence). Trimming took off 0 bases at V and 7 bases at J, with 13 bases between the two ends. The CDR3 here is CATSRDLGGAQPQHF. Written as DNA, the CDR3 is TGTGCCACCAGCAGAGATCTTGGGGGGGCCCAGCCCCAGCATTTT.

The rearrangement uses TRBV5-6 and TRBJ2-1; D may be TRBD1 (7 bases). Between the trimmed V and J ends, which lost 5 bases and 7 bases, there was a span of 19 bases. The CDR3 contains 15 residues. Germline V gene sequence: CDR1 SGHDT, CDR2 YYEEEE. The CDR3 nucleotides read TGTGCCAGCAGAATGCGACAGGGAGGTTGGAATGAGCAGTTCTTC. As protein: CASRMRQGGWNEQFF.

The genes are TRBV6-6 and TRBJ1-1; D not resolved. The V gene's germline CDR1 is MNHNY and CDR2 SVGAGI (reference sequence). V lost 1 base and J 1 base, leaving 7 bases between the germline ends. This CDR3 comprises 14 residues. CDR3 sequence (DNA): TGTGCCAGCAGTTACTTTTCCGGGAACACTGAAGCTTTCTTT. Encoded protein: CASSYFSGNTEAFF.

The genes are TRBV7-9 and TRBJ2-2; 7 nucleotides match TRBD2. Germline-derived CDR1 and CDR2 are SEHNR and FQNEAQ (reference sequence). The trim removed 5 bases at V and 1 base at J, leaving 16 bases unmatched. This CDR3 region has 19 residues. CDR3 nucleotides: TGTGCCAGCAGCCCCCACTGGTATGAAAGCGGGGAGAACACCGGGGAGCTGTTTTTT. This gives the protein CASSPHWYESGENTGELFF.

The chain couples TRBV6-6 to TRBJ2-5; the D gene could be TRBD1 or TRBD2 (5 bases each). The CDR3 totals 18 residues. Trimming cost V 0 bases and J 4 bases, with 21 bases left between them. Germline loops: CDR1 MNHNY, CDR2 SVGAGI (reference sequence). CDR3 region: CASSYSIPGTLAPETQYF. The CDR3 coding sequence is TGTGCCAGCAGTTACTCGATCCCCGGGACCCTAGCACCAGAGACCCAGTACTTC.

CDR3 loop: CASTFGGSQETQYF. The CDR3 nucleotides read TGTGCCAGCACCTTCGGGGGGTCCCAAGAGACCCAGTACTTC. The chain uses TRBV12-3 or TRBV12-4 and TRBJ2-5, with 7 bases that match TRBD2. Losses at the gene ends were 7 bases for V and 1 base for J; bases not matched to a gene: 6. CDR3 length equals 14 residues.

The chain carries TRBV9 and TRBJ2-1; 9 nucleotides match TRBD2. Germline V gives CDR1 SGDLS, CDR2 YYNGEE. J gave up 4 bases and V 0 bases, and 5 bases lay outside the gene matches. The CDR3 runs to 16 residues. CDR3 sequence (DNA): TGTGCCAGCAGCGTAGGGGGAGCGGGGGGTTACAATGAGCAGTTCTTC. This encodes CASSVGGAGGYNEQFF.

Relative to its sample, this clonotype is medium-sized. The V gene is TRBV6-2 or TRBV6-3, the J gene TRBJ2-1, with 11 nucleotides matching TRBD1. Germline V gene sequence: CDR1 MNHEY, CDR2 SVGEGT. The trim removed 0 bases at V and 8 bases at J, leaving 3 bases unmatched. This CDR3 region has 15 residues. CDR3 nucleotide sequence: TGTGCCAGCAGTTACTCGGGGACAGGGGGTGATGAGCAGTTCTTC. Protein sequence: CASSYSGTGGDEQFF.

CDR3 amino acids: CASSQDIDGDTEAFF. The CDR3 region has the DNA TGTGCCAGCAGCCAAGATATTGACGGGGACACTGAAGCTTTCTTT. The chain carries TRBV14 and TRBJ1-1; unclear D gene. The germline V and J ends were trimmed by 0 bases and 3 bases, with 11 bases remaining between them. The CDR3 totals 15 residues. Germline-derived CDR1 and CDR2 are SGHDN and FVKESK.

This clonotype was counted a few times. The CDR3 bases are TGTGCCAGCAGTACCCCGACAGGGTATAATCAGCCCCAGCATTTT. It codes for CASSTPTGYNQPQHF. The chain recombines TRBV12-3 or TRBV12-4 with TRBJ1-5; 7 nucleotides agree with TRBD1. The CDR3 is made up of 15 amino acids. The J segment lost 4 bases and the V segment lost 5 bases, leaving 8 bases of the junction unmatched.

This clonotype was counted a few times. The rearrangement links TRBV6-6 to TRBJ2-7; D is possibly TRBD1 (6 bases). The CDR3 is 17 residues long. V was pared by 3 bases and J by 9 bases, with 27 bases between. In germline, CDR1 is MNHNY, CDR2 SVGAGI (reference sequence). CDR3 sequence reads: CASSYSQTGTPPWGQYF. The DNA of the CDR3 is TGTGCCAGCAGTTATAGCCAAACCGGGACACCTCCCTGGGGGCAGTACTTC.

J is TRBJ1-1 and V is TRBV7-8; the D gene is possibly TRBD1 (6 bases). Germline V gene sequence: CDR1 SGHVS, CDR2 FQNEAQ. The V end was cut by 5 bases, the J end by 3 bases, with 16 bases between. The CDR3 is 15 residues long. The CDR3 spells CASSPGGRGDTEAFF. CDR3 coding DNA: TGTGCCAGCAGCCCTGGGGGGAGGGGGGACACTGAAGCTTTCTTT.

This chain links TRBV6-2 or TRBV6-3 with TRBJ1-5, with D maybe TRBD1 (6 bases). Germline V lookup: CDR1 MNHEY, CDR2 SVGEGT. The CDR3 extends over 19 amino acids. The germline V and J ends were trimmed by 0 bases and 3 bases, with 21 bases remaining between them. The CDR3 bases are TGTGCCAGCAGTTACTCTGTGGATTGGGGGACAACCTTCAATCAGCCCCAGCATTTT. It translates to CASSYSVDWGTTFNQPQHF.

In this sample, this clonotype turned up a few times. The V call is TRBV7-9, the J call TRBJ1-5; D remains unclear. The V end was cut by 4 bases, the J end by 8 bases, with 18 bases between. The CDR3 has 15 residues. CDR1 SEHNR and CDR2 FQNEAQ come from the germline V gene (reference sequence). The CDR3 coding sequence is TGTGCCAGCAGCTCTGACACGACCGACGTGGAGCCCCAGCATTTT. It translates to CASSSDTTDVEPQHF.

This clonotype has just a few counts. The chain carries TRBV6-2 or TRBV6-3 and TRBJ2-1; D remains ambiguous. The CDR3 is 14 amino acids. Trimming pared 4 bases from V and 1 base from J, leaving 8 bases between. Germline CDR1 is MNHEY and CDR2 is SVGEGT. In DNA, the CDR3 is TGTGCCAGCAGTTCTTTAGGGTCCTACAATGAGCAGTTCTTC. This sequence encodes CASSSLGSYNEQFF.